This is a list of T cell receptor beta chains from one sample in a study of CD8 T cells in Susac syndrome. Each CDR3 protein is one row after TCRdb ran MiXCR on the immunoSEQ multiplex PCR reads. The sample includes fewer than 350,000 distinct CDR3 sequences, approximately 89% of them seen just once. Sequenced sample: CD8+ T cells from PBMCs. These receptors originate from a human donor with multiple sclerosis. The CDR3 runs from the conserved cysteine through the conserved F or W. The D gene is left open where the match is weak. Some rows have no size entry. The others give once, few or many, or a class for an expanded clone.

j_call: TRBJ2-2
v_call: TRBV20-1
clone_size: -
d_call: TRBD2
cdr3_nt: TGCAGTGCTAGGGGGACTAGCGGGAGCCCGCTGAACACCGGGGAGCTGTTTTTT
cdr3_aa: CSARGTSGSPLNTGELFF

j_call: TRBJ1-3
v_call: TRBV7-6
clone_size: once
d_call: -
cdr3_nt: TGTGCCAGCAGCTTAAAGGGTCCAGACTCTGGAAACACCATATATTTT
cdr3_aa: CASSLKGPDSGNTIYF

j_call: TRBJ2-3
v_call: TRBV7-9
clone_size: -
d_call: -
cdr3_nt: TGTGCCAGCAGCTTAGTCCTAAAGGGTACGCAGTATTTT
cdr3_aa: CASSLVLKGTQYF

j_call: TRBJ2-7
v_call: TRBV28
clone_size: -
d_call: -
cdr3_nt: TGTGCCATCTTAGCGGGTGAGGGGGACGAGCAGTACTTC
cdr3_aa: CAILAGEGDEQYF

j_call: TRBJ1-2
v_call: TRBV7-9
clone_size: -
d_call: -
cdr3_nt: TGTGCCAGCAGCTTAGCTCCCTCCGGGACACTTTCTTACTATGGCTACACCTTC
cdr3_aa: CASSLAPSGTLSYYGYTF

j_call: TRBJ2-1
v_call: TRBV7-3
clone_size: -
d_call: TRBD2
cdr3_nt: TGTGCCAGCAGCCATAGCGGGAGGGTTGAGCAGTTCTTC
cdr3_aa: CASSHSGRVEQFF

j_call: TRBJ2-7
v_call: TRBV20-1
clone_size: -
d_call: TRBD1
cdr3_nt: TGCAGTGCTAGAGAAGGGACAGGCTACGAGCAGTACTTC
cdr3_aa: CSAREGTGYEQYF

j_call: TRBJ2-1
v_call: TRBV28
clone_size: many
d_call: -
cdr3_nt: TGTGCCAGCAGTTTTGGCGTCAATGAGCAGTTCTTC
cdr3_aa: CASSFGVNEQFF

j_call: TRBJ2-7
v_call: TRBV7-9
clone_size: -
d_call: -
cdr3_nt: TGTGCCAGCAGCATTTCCCGGGACGGGTGGCGCGAGCAGTACTTC
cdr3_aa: CASSISRDGWREQYF

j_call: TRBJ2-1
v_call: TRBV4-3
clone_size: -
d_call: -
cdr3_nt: TGCGCCAGCAGCCAAGCAGGGAAGCAGTTCTTC
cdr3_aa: CASSQAGKQFF

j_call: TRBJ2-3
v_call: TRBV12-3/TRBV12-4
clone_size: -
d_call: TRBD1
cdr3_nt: TGTGCCAGCAGTCCTACCGGGACAGGGGATAGAACAGATACGCAGTATTTT
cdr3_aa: CASSPTGTGDRTDTQYF

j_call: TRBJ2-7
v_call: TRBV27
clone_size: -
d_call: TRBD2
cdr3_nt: TGTGCCAGCAGCCTGTCGGGACTAGCGGGGACCTACGAGCAGTACTTC
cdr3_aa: CASSLSGLAGTYEQYF